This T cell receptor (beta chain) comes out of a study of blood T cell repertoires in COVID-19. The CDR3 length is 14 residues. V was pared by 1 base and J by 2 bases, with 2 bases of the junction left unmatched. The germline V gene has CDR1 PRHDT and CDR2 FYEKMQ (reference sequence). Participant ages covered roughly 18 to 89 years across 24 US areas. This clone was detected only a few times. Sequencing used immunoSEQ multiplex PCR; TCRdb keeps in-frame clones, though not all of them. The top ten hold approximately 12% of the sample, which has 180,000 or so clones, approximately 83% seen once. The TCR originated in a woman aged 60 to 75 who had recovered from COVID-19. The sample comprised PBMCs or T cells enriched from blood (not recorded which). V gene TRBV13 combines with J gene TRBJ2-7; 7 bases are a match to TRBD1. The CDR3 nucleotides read TGTGCCAGCAGCTTAGAGGGACAGACCTACGAGCAGTACTTC. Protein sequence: CASSLEGQTYEQYF.